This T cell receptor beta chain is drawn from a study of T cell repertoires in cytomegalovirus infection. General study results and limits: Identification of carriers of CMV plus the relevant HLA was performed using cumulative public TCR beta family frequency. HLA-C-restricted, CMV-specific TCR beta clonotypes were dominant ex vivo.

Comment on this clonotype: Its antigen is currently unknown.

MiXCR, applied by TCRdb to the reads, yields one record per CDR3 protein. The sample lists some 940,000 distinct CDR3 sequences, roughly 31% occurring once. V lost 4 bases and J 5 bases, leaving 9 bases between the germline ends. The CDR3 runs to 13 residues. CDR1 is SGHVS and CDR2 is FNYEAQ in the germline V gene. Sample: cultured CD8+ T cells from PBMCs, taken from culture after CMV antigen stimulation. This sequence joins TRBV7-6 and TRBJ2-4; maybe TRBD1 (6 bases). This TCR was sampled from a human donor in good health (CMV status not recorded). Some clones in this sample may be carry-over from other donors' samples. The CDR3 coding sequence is TGTGCCAGCAGCTCCTGGACAGAAAACATTCAGTACTTC. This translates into CASSSWTENIQYF.